The rows below give T cell receptor beta chains drawn from one sample of a study of graft-versus-host responses after intestinal transplantation. For these TCRs, the target antigens are not known. This table comes from immunoSEQ multiplex PCR, and its TCRdb copy is limited to in-frame clones, with some not included. Of tens of thousands of clones in the sample, approximately 88% are singletons; the top ten hold 2.5%. This specimen was unstimulated CD8+ T cells sorted from spleen or lymph node cells, taken before intestinal transplant. All receptors come from a human donor who received an intestinal transplant. Each CDR3 is given with its conserved first and last residue. The order of the fields is D gene, V gene, clone size, J gene, CDR3 DNA, CDR3 protein. The D gene is left open where the match is weak. Clone sizes are given selectively: once, few, many, or a class where the clone is expanded.

.	TRBV5-6	.	TRBJ2-2	TGTGCCAGCAGCGATCATAGGGTTGGCGGGACCGGGGAGCTGTTTTTT	CASSDHRVGGTGELFF
.	TRBV6-1	few	TRBJ2-6	TGTGCCAGCAGTACTCGGACAGCTGGGGCCAACGTCCTGACTTTC	CASSTRTAGANVLTF
TRBD1	TRBV19	.	TRBJ1-1	TGTGCCAGTAGTATCACAGGGGGGGTCACTGAAGCTTTCTTT	CASSITGGVTEAFF
TRBD2	TRBV7-9	.	TRBJ2-1	TGTGCCAGCAGCTTAGTAGGAGACAAGCGGGAGGGGGTTGAGCAGTTCTTC	CASSLVGDKREGVEQFF
.	TRBV27	.	TRBJ2-1	TGTGCCAGCAGTCCTAACCCGTACAATGAGCAGTTCTTC	CASSPNPYNEQFF
.	TRBV27	.	TRBJ2-7	TGTGCCAGCAGTTCAACAGGGAGATACGAGCAGTACTTC	CASSSTGRYEQYF
TRBD2	TRBV7-7	.	TRBJ2-1	TGTGCTAGCAGCCCAGGGAGCCGGGGGGGATCCTACAATGAGCAGTTCTTC	CASSPGSRGGSYNEQFF
.	TRBV27	.	TRBJ2-7	TGTGCCAGCAGTTTGGCAGGAACCTACGAGCAGTACTTC	CASSLAGTYEQYF
TRBD1	TRBV6-1	.	TRBJ1-5	TGTGCCAGCAGTGGACAGGGAAGGGCATGGAGCAATCAGCCCCAGCATTTT	CASSGQGRAWSNQPQHF
.	TRBV5-1	.	TRBJ2-6	TGCGCCAGCGACTGGGGGACTTGGGCCGGGGCCAACGTCCTGACTTTC	CASDWGTWAGANVLTF
TRBD2	TRBV2	.	TRBJ2-3	TGTGCCAGCAGTGAAGCGACTAGCGGTGTAGGCACAGATACGCAGTATTTT	CASSEATSGVGTDTQYF
TRBD2	TRBV7-9	.	TRBJ2-1	TGTGCCAGCAGCCACGGACTAGCGGGCCCTCCCGGGGATGAGCAGTTCTTC	CASSHGLAGPPGDEQFF